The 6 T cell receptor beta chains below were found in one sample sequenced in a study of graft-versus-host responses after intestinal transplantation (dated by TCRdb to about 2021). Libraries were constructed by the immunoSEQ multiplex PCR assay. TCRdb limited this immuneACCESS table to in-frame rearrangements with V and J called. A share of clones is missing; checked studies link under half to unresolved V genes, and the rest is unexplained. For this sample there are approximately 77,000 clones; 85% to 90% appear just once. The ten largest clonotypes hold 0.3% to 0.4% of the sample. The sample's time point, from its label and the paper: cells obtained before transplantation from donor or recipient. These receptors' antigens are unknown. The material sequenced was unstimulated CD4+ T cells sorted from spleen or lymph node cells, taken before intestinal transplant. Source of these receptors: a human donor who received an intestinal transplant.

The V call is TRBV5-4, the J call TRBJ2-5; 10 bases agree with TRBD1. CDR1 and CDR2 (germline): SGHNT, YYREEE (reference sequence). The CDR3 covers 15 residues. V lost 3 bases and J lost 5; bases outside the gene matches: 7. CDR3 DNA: TGTGCCAGCAGCTCCGGGACAGGGGACCGGGAGACCCAGTACTTC. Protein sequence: CASSSGTGDRETQYF.

CDR3 in amino acids: CSASLEQYF. The DNA of the CDR3 is TGCAGTGCTAGTCTCGAGCAGTACTTC. The chain joins TRBV20-1 to TRBJ2-7; D unresolved. From germline, CDR1 is DFQATT and CDR2 SNEGSKA (reference sequence). This CDR3 comprises 9 residues. V lost 3 bases and J lost 6, with 3 bases in between.

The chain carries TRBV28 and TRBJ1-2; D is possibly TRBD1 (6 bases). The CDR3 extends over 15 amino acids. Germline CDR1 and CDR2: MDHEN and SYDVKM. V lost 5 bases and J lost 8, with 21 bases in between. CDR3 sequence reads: CASSTTGTLHGGYTF. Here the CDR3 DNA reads TGTGCCAGCAGTACAACAGGGACGCTTCATGGAGGCTACACCTTC.

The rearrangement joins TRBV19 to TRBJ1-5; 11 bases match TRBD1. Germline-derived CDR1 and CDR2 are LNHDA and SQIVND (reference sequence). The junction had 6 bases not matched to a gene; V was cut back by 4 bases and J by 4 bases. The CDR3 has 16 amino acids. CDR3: CASSTRDRGWNQPQHF. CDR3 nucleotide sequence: TGTGCCAGTAGTACGCGGGACAGGGGGTGGAATCAGCCCCAGCATTTT.

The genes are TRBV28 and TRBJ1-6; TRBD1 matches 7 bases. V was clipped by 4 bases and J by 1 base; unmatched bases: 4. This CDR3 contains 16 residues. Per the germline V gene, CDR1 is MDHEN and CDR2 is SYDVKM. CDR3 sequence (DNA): TGTGCCAGCAGTTCGCACAGGGGATCCTATAATTCACCCCTCCACTTT. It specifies CASSSHRGSYNSPLHF.

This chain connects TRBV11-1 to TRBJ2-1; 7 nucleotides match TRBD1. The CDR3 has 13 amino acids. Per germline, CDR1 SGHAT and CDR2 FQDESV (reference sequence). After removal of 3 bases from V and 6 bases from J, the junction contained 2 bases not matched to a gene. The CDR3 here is CASSFWTGNEQFF. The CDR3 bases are TGTGCCAGCAGCTTTTGGACAGGCAATGAGCAGTTCTTC. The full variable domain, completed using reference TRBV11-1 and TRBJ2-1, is EAEVAQSPRYKITEKSQAVAFWCDPISGHATLYWYRQILGQGPELLVQFQDESVVDDSQLPKDRFSAERLKGVDSTLKIQPAELGDSAMYLCASSFWTGNEQFFGPGTRLTVL.